Listed below are T cell receptor beta chains from one sample, sequenced in a study of cytomegalovirus exposure and HLA in healthy donors. Only in-frame clones appear in the TCRdb table, and some are missing; sequencing was by immunoSEQ multiplex PCR. Of approximately 89,000 clones in the sample, about two thirds were seen once. Sequenced material: PBMCs. The receptors derive from a female donor in good health and CMV-seronegative. The CDR3 runs from the conserved cysteine through the conserved F or W. D genes are given only for firm matches. Some rows have no size entry. The others give once, few or many, or a class for an expanded clone.

cdr3_nt: TGTGCCAGTAGTATAGGCGGGAGCGCAGATACGCAGTATTTT; cdr3_aa: CASSIGGSADTQYF; d_call: TRBD2; cdr3_length: 14; v_call: TRBV19; j_call: TRBJ2-3; clone_size: few
cdr3_nt: TGTGCCAGCAGCGGGGGTGAACACTCTGGAAACACCATATATTTT; cdr3_aa: CASSGGEHSGNTIYF; d_call: NA; cdr3_length: 15; v_call: TRBV6-5; j_call: TRBJ1-3; clone_size: NA
cdr3_nt: TGTGCCAGCTCACCAGGCCCCTCGGAGGACACTGAAGCTTTCTTT; cdr3_aa: CASSPGPSEDTEAFF; d_call: NA; cdr3_length: 15; v_call: TRBV18; j_call: TRBJ1-1; clone_size: NA
cdr3_nt: TGTGCCAGCAGCCGTAAACCCGACAGGCTGAGCTCCTACAATGAGCAGTTCTTC; cdr3_aa: CASSRKPDRLSSYNEQFF; d_call: NA; cdr3_length: 18; v_call: TRBV27; j_call: TRBJ2-1; clone_size: NA
cdr3_nt: TGCGCCAGCAGCCAAGCGGGGGGTGGAGATACGCAGTATTTT; cdr3_aa: CASSQAGGGDTQYF; d_call: TRBD2; cdr3_length: 14; v_call: TRBV4-1; j_call: TRBJ2-3; clone_size: NA
cdr3_nt: TGCGCCAGCAGCTTGGTTGGGAGGGCGTCCTACGAGCAGTACTTC; cdr3_aa: CASSLVGRASYEQYF; d_call: TRBD2; cdr3_length: 15; v_call: TRBV5-1; j_call: TRBJ2-7; clone_size: few
cdr3_nt: TGTGCCTGGAGGACCCCGGGACTAGCGGTCACAGATACGCAGTATTTT; cdr3_aa: CAWRTPGLAVTDTQYF; d_call: TRBD2; cdr3_length: 16; v_call: TRBV30; j_call: TRBJ2-3; clone_size: NA
cdr3_nt: TGTGCCAGCAAGGGGGGGGCGACGCTTAGCACAGATACGCAGTATTTT; cdr3_aa: CASKGGATLSTDTQYF; d_call: NA; cdr3_length: 16; v_call: TRBV28; j_call: TRBJ2-3; clone_size: NA
cdr3_nt: TGTGCCAGCAGCTTGGAGGCGGGCGGGTGGGCAGATACGCAGTATTTT; cdr3_aa: CASSLEAGGWADTQYF; d_call: NA; cdr3_length: 16; v_call: TRBV5-6; j_call: TRBJ2-3; clone_size: once
cdr3_nt: TGTGCCAGCGAAGGGAGCACTGAAGCTTTCTTT; cdr3_aa: CASEGSTEAFF; d_call: NA; cdr3_length: 11; v_call: TRBV7-9; j_call: TRBJ1-1; clone_size: NA
cdr3_nt: TGTGCAAGTCGATCCCTAGCGGGAGGCACGGCGGATGAGCAGTTCTTC; cdr3_aa: CASRSLAGGTADEQFF; d_call: NA; cdr3_length: 16; v_call: TRBV12-2; j_call: TRBJ2-1; clone_size: NA
cdr3_nt: TGTGCCTGGAGTGCTCAGGACAGGGGGATAGGTGAGCAGTTCTTC; cdr3_aa: CAWSAQDRGIGEQFF; d_call: TRBD1; cdr3_length: 15; v_call: TRBV30; j_call: TRBJ2-1; clone_size: NA
cdr3_nt: TGTGCCAGCTCACTGCCAGGGACAGCCCTTTTAAACTATGGCTACACCTTC; cdr3_aa: CASSLPGTALLNYGYTF; d_call: TRBD1; cdr3_length: 17; v_call: TRBV18; j_call: TRBJ1-2; clone_size: NA
cdr3_nt: TGTGCCAGTAGTAGGGGATGGGGCACTAATGAAAAACTGTTTTTT; cdr3_aa: CASSRGWGTNEKLFF; d_call: NA; cdr3_length: 15; v_call: TRBV19; j_call: TRBJ1-4; clone_size: few
cdr3_nt: TGTGCCAGCAGCTTTGACAGGAGGCAAACCAAGAACACTGAAGCTTTCTTT; cdr3_aa: CASSFDRRQTKNTEAFF; d_call: NA; cdr3_length: 17; v_call: TRBV28; j_call: TRBJ1-1; clone_size: NA
cdr3_nt: TGTGCCAGTAGTATAGGGCGGGGCCGCTCTGGAAACACCATATATTTT; cdr3_aa: CASSIGRGRSGNTIYF; d_call: NA; cdr3_length: 16; v_call: TRBV19; j_call: TRBJ1-3; clone_size: once
cdr3_nt: TGTGCCAGCAGTCTGCAACAGGGCTGGAGCTCCTACGAGCAGTACTTC; cdr3_aa: CASSLQQGWSSYEQYF; d_call: NA; cdr3_length: 16; v_call: TRBV27; j_call: TRBJ2-7; clone_size: NA
cdr3_nt: TGCGCCAGCAGCTTGGTCGAGGGGGAGGGGTCAGATACGCAGTATTTT; cdr3_aa: CASSLVEGEGSDTQYF; d_call: NA; cdr3_length: 16; v_call: TRBV5-1; j_call: TRBJ2-3; clone_size: few
cdr3_nt: TGTGCCAGCAAACGAGGACAGGCCGAGCAGTACTTC; cdr3_aa: CASKRGQAEQYF; d_call: TRBD1; cdr3_length: 12; v_call: TRBV28; j_call: TRBJ2-7; clone_size: NA
cdr3_nt: TGTGCCTGGAGGAGGGAGAGTTTTAGGGAGCAGTACTTC; cdr3_aa: CAWRRESFREQYF; d_call: NA; cdr3_length: 13; v_call: TRBV30; j_call: TRBJ2-7; clone_size: NA
cdr3_nt: TGTGCCAGCAGCAACACCCAGGGGCAAGAGACCCAGTACTTC; cdr3_aa: CASSNTQGQETQYF; d_call: NA; cdr3_length: 14; v_call: TRBV7-9; j_call: TRBJ2-5; clone_size: NA
cdr3_nt: TGTGCCAGCAGTCCTGGGACAGGGGTGTTGGCCACTGAAGCTTTCTTT; cdr3_aa: CASSPGTGVLATEAFF; d_call: TRBD1; cdr3_length: 16; v_call: TRBV27; j_call: TRBJ1-1; clone_size: NA
cdr3_nt: TGTGCCAGCAGCTTGGGGGGCAGGGGTTACTACGAGCAGTACTTC; cdr3_aa: CASSLGGRGYYEQYF; d_call: NA; cdr3_length: 15; v_call: TRBV5-4; j_call: TRBJ2-7; clone_size: NA
cdr3_nt: TGCGCCAGCAGCCTAATACCGACAGGCCCCTCGGGGGGGGCCAACGTCCTGACTTTC; cdr3_aa: CASSLIPTGPSGGANVLTF; d_call: NA; cdr3_length: 19; v_call: TRBV4-1; j_call: TRBJ2-6; clone_size: NA
cdr3_nt: TGTGCCAGCAGCCTAGGAAGACAGCAAAACTATGGCTACACCTTC; cdr3_aa: CASSLGRQQNYGYTF; d_call: NA; cdr3_length: 15; v_call: TRBV7-2; j_call: TRBJ1-2; clone_size: few
cdr3_nt: TGTGCCAGCGGGCCGTCGGGGACTGAAGCTTTCTTT; cdr3_aa: CASGPSGTEAFF; d_call: NA; cdr3_length: 12; v_call: TRBV6-5; j_call: TRBJ1-1; clone_size: few
cdr3_nt: TGTGCCAGCAGCTTGGGCGGGCCTAGCTACGAGCAGTACTTC; cdr3_aa: CASSLGGPSYEQYF; d_call: NA; cdr3_length: 14; v_call: TRBV5-6; j_call: TRBJ2-7; clone_size: once
cdr3_nt: TGTGCCAGCAGTGAGGGGCGGAATGGGGCTGAAGCTTTCTTT; cdr3_aa: CASSEGRNGAEAFF; d_call: NA; cdr3_length: 14; v_call: TRBV2; j_call: TRBJ1-1; clone_size: NA
cdr3_nt: TGCAGTGCTAGCGGTTACACTGAAGCTTTCTTT; cdr3_aa: CSASGYTEAFF; d_call: NA; cdr3_length: 11; v_call: TRBV20-1; j_call: TRBJ1-1; clone_size: NA
cdr3_nt: TGTGCCAGCAGCCCAGGGGTGAATGAGCAGTTCTTC; cdr3_aa: CASSPGVNEQFF; d_call: NA; cdr3_length: 12; v_call: TRBV6-5; j_call: TRBJ2-1; clone_size: NA
cdr3_nt: TGTGCCAGCAGCTTAGCTCCGGGATCCTACAATGAGCAGTTCTTC; cdr3_aa: CASSLAPGSYNEQFF; d_call: NA; cdr3_length: 15; v_call: TRBV11-2; j_call: TRBJ2-1; clone_size: NA
cdr3_nt: TGTGCCAGCAGTCCCGGGACAGCAAATGGCGCTTTCTTT; cdr3_aa: CASSPGTANGAFF; d_call: TRBD1; cdr3_length: 13; v_call: TRBV27; j_call: TRBJ1-1; clone_size: few
cdr3_nt: TGCAGCGCAGGGACTAATGAGCAGTACTTC; cdr3_aa: CSAGTNEQYF; d_call: TRBD2; cdr3_length: 10; v_call: TRBV29-1; j_call: TRBJ2-7; clone_size: few
cdr3_nt: TGTGCCAGCAGCCACCCAGACAGGGTACAGCCCCAGCATTTT; cdr3_aa: CASSHPDRVQPQHF; d_call: TRBD1; cdr3_length: 14; v_call: TRBV28; j_call: TRBJ1-5; clone_size: few
cdr3_nt: TGCGCCAGCAGCCCACCGGGACTAGCGGGAGGTGGAGGGGACACCACAGATACGCAGTATTTT; cdr3_aa: CASSPPGLAGGGGDTTDTQYF; d_call: TRBD2; cdr3_length: 21; v_call: TRBV5-1; j_call: TRBJ2-3; clone_size: NA
cdr3_nt: TGTGCCTGGAGTGGGGCAGGGTACTACGAGCAGTACTTC; cdr3_aa: CAWSGAGYYEQYF; d_call: NA; cdr3_length: 13; v_call: TRBV30; j_call: TRBJ2-7; clone_size: NA
cdr3_nt: TGTGCCAGCAGCTTGGGGGGGGGCACAGATACGCAGTATTTT; cdr3_aa: CASSLGGGTDTQYF; d_call: NA; cdr3_length: 14; v_call: TRBV5-6; j_call: TRBJ2-3; clone_size: NA
cdr3_nt: TGTGCCAGCAGCTCTCGGACAGGGGACCACTCCTACGAGCAGTACTTC; cdr3_aa: CASSSRTGDHSYEQYF; d_call: TRBD1; cdr3_length: 16; v_call: TRBV11-3; j_call: TRBJ2-7; clone_size: once
cdr3_nt: TGCGCCAGCAGCCTGGACAGGAACACTGAAGCTTTCTTT; cdr3_aa: CASSLDRNTEAFF; d_call: NA; cdr3_length: 13; v_call: TRBV5-1; j_call: TRBJ1-1; clone_size: few
cdr3_nt: TGTGCCAGCAGCCCCTCCGGGACAACAAGATACTACGAGCAGTTCTTC; cdr3_aa: CASSPSGTTRYYEQFF; d_call: NA; cdr3_length: 16; v_call: TRBV5-6; j_call: TRBJ2-1; clone_size: once
cdr3_nt: TGCAGCGCTACAGGTCAGGGGATAGTTTCCTACACCTTC; cdr3_aa: CSATGQGIVSYTF; d_call: NA; cdr3_length: 13; v_call: TRBV29-1; j_call: TRBJ1-2; clone_size: NA
cdr3_nt: TGTGCCAGCAGCTCGGGCTACAGGGCCCCCATGAACACTGAAGCTTTCTTT; cdr3_aa: CASSSGYRAPMNTEAFF; d_call: NA; cdr3_length: 17; v_call: TRBV7-9; j_call: TRBJ1-1; clone_size: NA
cdr3_nt: TGTGCCAGCAGCTTGGGGGGACAGGGTTGGTACGAGCAGTACTTC; cdr3_aa: CASSLGGQGWYEQYF; d_call: TRBD1; cdr3_length: 15; v_call: TRBV5-6; j_call: TRBJ2-7; clone_size: NA
cdr3_nt: TGTGCCAGCAGCAAACTAGCGGGGCTCCCAGAGACCCAGTACTTC; cdr3_aa: CASSKLAGLPETQYF; d_call: TRBD2; cdr3_length: 15; v_call: TRBV9; j_call: TRBJ2-5; clone_size: NA
cdr3_nt: TGTGCCAGCAGCTTAGAGACAGGGGAAGATACGCAGTATTTT; cdr3_aa: CASSLETGEDTQYF; d_call: TRBD1; cdr3_length: 14; v_call: TRBV5-6; j_call: TRBJ2-3; clone_size: once
cdr3_nt: TGTGCCAGCAGCTTAGCGTTACTCGTCCTGACTTTC; cdr3_aa: CASSLALLVLTF; d_call: NA; cdr3_length: 12; v_call: TRBV7-9; j_call: TRBJ2-6; clone_size: NA